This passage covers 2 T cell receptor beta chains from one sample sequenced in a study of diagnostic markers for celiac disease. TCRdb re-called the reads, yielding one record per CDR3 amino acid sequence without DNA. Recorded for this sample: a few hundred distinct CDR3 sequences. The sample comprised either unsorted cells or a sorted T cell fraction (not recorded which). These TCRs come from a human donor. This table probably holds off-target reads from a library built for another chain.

CDR3 amino acids: CASSSGQGIMNTEAFF. The rearrangement joins TRBV5-4 to TRBJ1-1; the TCRdb D gene call, TRBD1, has no DNA to confirm it. The germline V gene encodes CDR1 SGHNT and CDR2 YYREEE (reference sequence). This CDR3 has 16 residues.

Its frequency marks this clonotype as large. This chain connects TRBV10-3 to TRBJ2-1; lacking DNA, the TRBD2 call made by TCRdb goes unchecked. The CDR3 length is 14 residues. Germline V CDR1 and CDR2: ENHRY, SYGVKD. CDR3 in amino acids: CAISESASGRNQFF.